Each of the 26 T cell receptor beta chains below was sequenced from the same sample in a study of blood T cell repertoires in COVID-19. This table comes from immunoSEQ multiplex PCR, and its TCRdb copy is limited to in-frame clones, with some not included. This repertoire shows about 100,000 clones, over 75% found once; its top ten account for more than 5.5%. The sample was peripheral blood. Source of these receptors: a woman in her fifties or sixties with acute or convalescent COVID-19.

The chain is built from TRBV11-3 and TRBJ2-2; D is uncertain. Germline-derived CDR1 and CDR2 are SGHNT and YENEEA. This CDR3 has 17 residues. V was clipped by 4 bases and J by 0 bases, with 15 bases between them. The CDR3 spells CASSSRATLANTGELFF. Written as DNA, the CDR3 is TGTGCCAGCAGCTCGCGAGCAACTCTCGCGAACACCGGGGAGCTGTTTTTT.

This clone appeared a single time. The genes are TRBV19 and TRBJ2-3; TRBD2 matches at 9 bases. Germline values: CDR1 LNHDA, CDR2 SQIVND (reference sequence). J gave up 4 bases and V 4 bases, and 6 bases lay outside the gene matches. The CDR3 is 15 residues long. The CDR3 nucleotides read TGTGCCAGTAGTAAATCCGGGACTAGCTCAGATACGCAGTATTTT. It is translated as CASSKSGTSSDTQYF.

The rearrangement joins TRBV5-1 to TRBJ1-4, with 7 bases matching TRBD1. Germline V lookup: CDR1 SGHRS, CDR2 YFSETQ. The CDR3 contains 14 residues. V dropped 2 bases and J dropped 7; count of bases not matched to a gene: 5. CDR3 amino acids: CASSFGTVSEKLFF. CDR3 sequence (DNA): TGCGCCAGCAGCTTTGGGACAGTTTCTGAAAAACTGTTTTTT.

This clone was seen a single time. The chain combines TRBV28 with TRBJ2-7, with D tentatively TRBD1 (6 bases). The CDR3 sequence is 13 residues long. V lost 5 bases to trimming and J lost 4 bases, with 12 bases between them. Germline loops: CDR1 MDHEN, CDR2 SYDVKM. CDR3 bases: TGTGCCAGCAGTCGACAGGCCGGGTACGAGCAGTACGTC. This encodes CASSRQAGYEQYV.

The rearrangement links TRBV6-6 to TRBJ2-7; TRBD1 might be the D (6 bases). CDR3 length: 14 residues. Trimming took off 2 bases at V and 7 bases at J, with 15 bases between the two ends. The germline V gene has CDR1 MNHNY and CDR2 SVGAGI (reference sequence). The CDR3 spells CASSYQGHQGEQYF. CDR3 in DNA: TGTGCCAGCAGTTACCAGGGACATCAGGGAGAGCAGTACTTC.

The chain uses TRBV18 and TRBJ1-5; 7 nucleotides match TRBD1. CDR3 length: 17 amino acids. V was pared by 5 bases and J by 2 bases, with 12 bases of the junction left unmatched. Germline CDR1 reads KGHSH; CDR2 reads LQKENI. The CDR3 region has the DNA TGTGCCAGCTCATCAGGGGGACCGGGCTTTCGCAATCAGCCCCAGCATTTT. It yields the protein CASSSGGPGFRNQPQHF. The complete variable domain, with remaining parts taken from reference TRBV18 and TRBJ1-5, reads NAGVMQNPRHLVRRRGQEARLRCSPMKGHSHVYWYRQLPEEGLKFMVYLQKENIIDESGMPKERFSAEFPKEGPSILRIQQVVRGDSAAYFCASSSGGPGFRNQPQHFGDGTRLSIL.

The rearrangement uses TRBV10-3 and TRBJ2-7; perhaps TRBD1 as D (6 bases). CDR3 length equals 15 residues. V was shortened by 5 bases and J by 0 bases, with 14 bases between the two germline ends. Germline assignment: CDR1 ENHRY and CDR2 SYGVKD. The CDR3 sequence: CAISPGARSSYEQYV. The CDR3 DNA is TGTGCCATCAGTCCAGGGGCCCGGAGCTCCTACGAGCAGTACGTC.

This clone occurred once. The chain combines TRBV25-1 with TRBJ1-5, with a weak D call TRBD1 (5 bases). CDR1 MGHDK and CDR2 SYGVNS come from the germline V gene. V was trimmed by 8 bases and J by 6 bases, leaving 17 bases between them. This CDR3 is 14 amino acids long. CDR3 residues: CASLPAGRFQPQHF. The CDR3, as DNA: TGTGCCAGCCTTCCGGCAGGGCGATTTCAGCCCCAGCATTTT.

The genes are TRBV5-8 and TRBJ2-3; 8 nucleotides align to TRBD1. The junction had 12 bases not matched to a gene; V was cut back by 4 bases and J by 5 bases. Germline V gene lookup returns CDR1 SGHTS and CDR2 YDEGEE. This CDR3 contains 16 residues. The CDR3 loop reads CASSPRTGSRVDTQYF. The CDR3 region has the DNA TGTGCCAGCAGCCCGAGGACAGGGTCGAGGGTAGATACGCAGTATTTT.

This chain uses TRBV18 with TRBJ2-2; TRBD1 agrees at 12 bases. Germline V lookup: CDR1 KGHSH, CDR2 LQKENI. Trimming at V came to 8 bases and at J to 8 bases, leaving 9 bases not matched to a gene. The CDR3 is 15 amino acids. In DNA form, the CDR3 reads TGTGCCAGCACCCAGCCGGGACAGGGGGCAGGGGAGCTGTTTTTT. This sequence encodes CASTQPGQGAGELFF.

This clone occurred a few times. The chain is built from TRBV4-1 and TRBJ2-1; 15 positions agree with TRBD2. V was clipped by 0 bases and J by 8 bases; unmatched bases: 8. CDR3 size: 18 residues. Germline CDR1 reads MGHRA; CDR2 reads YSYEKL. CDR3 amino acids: CASSQDWGTSGRIDEQFF. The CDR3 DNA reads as TGCGCCAGCAGCCAAGATTGGGGGACTAGCGGGAGGATCGATGAGCAGTTCTTC.

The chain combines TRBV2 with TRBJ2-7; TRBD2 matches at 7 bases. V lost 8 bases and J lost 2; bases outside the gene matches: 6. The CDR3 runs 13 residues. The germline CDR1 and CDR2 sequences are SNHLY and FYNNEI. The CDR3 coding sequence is TGTGCCAGCCTAGATCGGGGGGCCTACGAGCAGTACGTC. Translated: CASLDRGAYEQYV.

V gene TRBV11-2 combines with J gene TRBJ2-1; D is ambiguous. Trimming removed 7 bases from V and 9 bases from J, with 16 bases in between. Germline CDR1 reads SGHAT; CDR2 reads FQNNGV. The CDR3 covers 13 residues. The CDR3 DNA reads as TGTGCCAGCACCCTTTTCGGAGACCCTGAGCAGTTCTTC. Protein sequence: CASTLFGDPEQFF.

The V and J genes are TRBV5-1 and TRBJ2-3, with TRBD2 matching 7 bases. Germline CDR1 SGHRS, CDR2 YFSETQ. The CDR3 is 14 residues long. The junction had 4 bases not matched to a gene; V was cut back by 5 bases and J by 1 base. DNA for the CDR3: TGCGCCAGCAGTCTCGGACTAGGCACAGATACGCAGTATTTT. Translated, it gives CASSLGLGTDTQYF.

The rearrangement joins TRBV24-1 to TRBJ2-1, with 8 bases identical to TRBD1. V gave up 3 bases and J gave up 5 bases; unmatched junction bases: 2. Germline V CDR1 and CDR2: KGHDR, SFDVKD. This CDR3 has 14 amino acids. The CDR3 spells CATSDPGQDNEQFF. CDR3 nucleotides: TGTGCCACCAGTGATCCGGGACAGGACAATGAGCAGTTCTTC.

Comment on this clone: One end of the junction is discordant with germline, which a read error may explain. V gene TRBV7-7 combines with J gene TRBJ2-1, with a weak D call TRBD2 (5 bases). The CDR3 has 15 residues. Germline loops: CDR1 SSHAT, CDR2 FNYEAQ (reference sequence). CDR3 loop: CASSPQLGSGHEQFF. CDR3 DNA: TGTGCTAGCAGCCCACAACTAGGTAGTGGGCATGAGCAGTTCTTC.

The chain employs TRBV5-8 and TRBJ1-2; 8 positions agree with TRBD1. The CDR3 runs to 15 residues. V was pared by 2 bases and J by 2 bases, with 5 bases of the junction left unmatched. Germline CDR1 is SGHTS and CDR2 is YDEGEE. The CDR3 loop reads CASSFGQGWNYGYTF. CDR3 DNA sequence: TGTGCCAGCAGCTTTGGACAGGGATGGAACTATGGCTACACCTTC.

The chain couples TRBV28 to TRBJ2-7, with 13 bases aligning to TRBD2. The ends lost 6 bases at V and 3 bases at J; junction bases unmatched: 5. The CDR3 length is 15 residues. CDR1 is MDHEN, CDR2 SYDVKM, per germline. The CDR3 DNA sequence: TGTGCCAGCAGGATAAGACTAGCGGGAGGCTACGAGCAGTACTTC. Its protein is CASRIRLAGGYEQYF.

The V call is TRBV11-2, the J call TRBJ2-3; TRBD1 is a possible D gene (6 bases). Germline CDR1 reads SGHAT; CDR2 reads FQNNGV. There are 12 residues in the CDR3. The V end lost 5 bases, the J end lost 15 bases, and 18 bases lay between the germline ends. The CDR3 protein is CASSPSTGTTYF. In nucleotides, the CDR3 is TGTGCCAGCAGCCCCAGTACCGGGACAACTTATTTT.

As DNA, the CDR3 is TGCGCCAGCAGCCAAGAGGCTCGTTATGGCTACACCTTC. Encoded protein: CASSQEARYGYTF. J is TRBJ1-2 and V is TRBV4-1, with unresolved D. The CDR3 has 13 residues. Germline assignment: CDR1 MGHRA and CDR2 YSYEKL. Trimming shortened V by 0 bases and J by 5 bases, and 7 bases separated the two germline ends.

The CDR3 protein is CASSPSPLLAGGGQAGELFF. The CDR3 DNA reads TGTGCCAGCAGTCCAAGCCCCCTCCTAGCGGGAGGAGGACAGGCCGGGGAGCTGTTTTTT. The genes are TRBV27 and TRBJ2-2, with TRBD2 matching 11 bases. This CDR3 has 20 residues. Germline V gene sequence: CDR1 MNHEY, CDR2 SMNVEV (reference sequence). The V gene end was trimmed by 5 bases and the J gene end by 6 bases; junction bases not matched to a gene: 20.

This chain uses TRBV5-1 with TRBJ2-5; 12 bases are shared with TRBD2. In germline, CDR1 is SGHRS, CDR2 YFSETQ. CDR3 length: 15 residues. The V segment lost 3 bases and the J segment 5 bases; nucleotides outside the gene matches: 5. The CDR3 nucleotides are TGCGCCAGCAGCTCCGGACTAGCGGGAATTGAGACCCAGTACTTC. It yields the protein CASSSGLAGIETQYF.

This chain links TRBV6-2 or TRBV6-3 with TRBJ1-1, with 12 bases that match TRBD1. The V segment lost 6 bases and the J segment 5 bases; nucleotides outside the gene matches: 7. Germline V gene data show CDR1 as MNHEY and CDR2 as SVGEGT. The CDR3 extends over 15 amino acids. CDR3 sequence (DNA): TGTGCCAGCAGCCCGGGACAGGGGGCAGGTACTGAAGCTTTCTTT. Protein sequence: CASSPGQGAGTEAFF.

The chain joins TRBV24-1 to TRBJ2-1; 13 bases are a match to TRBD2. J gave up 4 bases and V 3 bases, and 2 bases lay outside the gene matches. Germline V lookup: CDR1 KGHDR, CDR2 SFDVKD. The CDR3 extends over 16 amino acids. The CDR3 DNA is TGTGCCACCAGTGATCCGACTAGCGGGAGGTACAATGAGCAGTTCTTC. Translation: CATSDPTSGRYNEQFF.

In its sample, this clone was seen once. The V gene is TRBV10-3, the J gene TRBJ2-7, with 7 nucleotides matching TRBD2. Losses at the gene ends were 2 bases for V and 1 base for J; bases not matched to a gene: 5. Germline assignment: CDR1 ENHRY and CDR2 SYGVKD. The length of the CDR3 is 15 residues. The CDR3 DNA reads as TGTGCCATCAGTGAGAGGGCGGGAGTATCCTACGAGCAGTACTTC. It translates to CAISERAGVSYEQYF.

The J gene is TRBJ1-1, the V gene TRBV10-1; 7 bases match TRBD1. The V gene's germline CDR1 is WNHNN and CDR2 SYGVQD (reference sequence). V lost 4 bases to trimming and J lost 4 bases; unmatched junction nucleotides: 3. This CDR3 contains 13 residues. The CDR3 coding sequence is TGCGCCAGCAGTGCGACAGGGACCACTGAAGCTTTCTTT. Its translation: CASSATGTTEAFF.